The rows below give T cell receptor beta chains drawn from one sample of a study of cytomegalovirus exposure and HLA in healthy donors. Measured with immunoSEQ multiplex PCR; TCRdb has only the in-frame clones, and not every one. The table includes 100,000 to 150,000 clones, nearly 80% detected once. The specimen sequenced was PBMCs. Receptor source: a woman between 40 and 55 years old in good health and CMV-seronegative. Both conserved end residues are part of each CDR3. The D gene is left open where the match is weak. For some rows the clone size is stated as once, few or many, or as a class when expanded; others skip it.

J	V	size	D	DNA	CDR3
TRBJ1-5	TRBV28	once	.	TGTGCCAGTCTGGCTGGGGGCCGGGATCAGCCCCAGCATTTT	CASLAGGRDQPQHF
TRBJ2-7	TRBV27	.	.	TGTGCCAGCAGCTGGGGGGGCCCCACCTACGAGCAGTACTTC	CASSWGGPTYEQYF
TRBJ1-2	TRBV5-1	.	.	TGCGCCAGCAGCTTGGATCCAAGCGGGGACTATGGCTACACCTTC	CASSLDPSGDYGYTF
TRBJ2-7	TRBV6-1	.	.	TGTGCCAGCAGTGAAGACAGAATGGGCCTCTTC	CASSEDRMGLF
TRBJ2-5	TRBV7-9	.	TRBD2	TGTGCCAGCAGCTTAAGTAGCGGGATACCAGGCGCGGAGACCCAGTACTTC	CASSLSSGIPGAETQYF
TRBJ1-1	TRBV11-2	.	.	TGTGCCAGCAGCTTAGATCCCGGAGGGCTGACTGAAGCTTTCTTT	CASSLDPGGLTEAFF
TRBJ2-4	TRBV6-6	few	.	TGTGCCAGCAGTTACGGCAGGAACAAAAACATTCAGTACTTC	CASSYGRNKNIQYF
TRBJ1-5	TRBV28	.	.	TGTGCCAGCAGTCCGGAGGCGGCCAATCAGCCCCAGCATTTT	CASSPEAANQPQHF
TRBJ1-1	TRBV15	.	.	TGTGCCACCAGCGCGGGAGGGGGGGGTGAAGCTTTCTTT	CATSAGGGGEAFF
TRBJ2-1	TRBV7-9	.	TRBD2	TGTTCCAGCAGCACGACAACCGGGGCTAGCGGGACGTATGAGCAGTTCTTC	CSSSTTTGASGTYEQFF
TRBJ1-5	TRBV14	few	.	TGTGCCAGCAGCCATGCTGGGGGGGTGGGGGGGCGAGAAGGTCAGCCCCAGCATTTT	CASSHAGGVGGREGQPQHF
TRBJ1-2	TRBV4-1	.	.	TGCGCCAGCAGCCCACCGACAGGCCGGGTGGATTATGGCTACACCTTC	CASSPPTGRVDYGYTF
TRBJ1-2	TRBV28	.	.	TGTGCCAGCAAGGGGGTCGGGGACCAGGTCGACTATGGCTACACCTTC	CASKGVGDQVDYGYTF
TRBJ1-6	TRBV27	.	.	TGTGCCAGCAGTTTAAACGGGGAAAGTGGATCACCCCTCCACTTT	CASSLNGESGSPLHF
TRBJ1-2	TRBV29-1	.	TRBD1	TGCAGCGTTGTCACGGGACAGGGACGGTATGGCTACACCTTC	CSVVTGQGRYGYTF
TRBJ2-5	TRBV19	.	TRBD1	TGTGCCAGTAGTCAAGGAATTTCCAGGGGGCTGGGAGAGACCCAGTACTTC	CASSQGISRGLGETQYF
TRBJ2-3	TRBV5-1	.	TRBD2	TGCGCCAGCAGCTTAGAGCGGGAGACAGATACGCAGTATTTT	CASSLERETDTQYF
TRBJ2-7	TRBV28	.	TRBD1	TGTGCCAGCAGTTTCGGTACAGGGGGCGCCGACGAGCAGTACTTC	CASSFGTGGADEQYF
TRBJ2-7	TRBV7-9	.	TRBD1	TGTGCCAGCAGCTCGACAGGGGTTGACGACGAGCAGTACTTC	CASSSTGVDDEQYF
TRBJ1-5	TRBV18	.	.	TGTGCCAGCTCACTATCGGGGGAGGGTCAGCCCCAGCATTTT	CASSLSGEGQPQHF
TRBJ2-7	TRBV14	few	TRBD1	TGTGCCAGCAGCACCCGACAGGGGAGGATTTACGAGCAGTACTTC	CASSTRQGRIYEQYF
TRBJ1-3	TRBV28	.	.	TGTGCCAGCAGTTCAACAGGCTCTGGAAACACCATATATTTT	CASSSTGSGNTIYF
TRBJ1-4	TRBV7-9	.	.	TGTGCCAGCCGCCCGGACAGATTTAATGAAAAACTGTTTTTT	CASRPDRFNEKLFF
TRBJ1-1	TRBV20-1	.	.	TGCAGTGCTAGATCTGGAAGAGGGGCTTTCTTT	CSARSGRGAFF
TRBJ2-7	TRBV4-1	few	TRBD2	TGCGCCAGCAGCCACAGGACTAGCGGCCAATACGAGCAGTACTTC	CASSHRTSGQYEQYF
TRBJ2-4	TRBV19	.	.	TGTGCCAGTAGTATCCCAGGGGCTGACAGTCAGTACTTC	CASSIPGADSQYF
TRBJ2-7	TRBV7-2	.	.	TGTGCCAGCAGCTTAGCCTCGGCGACTAACCCCTACGAGCAGTACTTC	CASSLASATNPYEQYF
TRBJ1-5	TRBV27	.	.	TGTGCCAGCAGTTTAGGTTGGACAGCTAATCAGCCCCAGCATTTT	CASSLGWTANQPQHF
TRBJ2-1	TRBV28	.	TRBD1	TGTGCCGGACAGGGCCCTGAAGGCAATGAGCAGTTCTTC	CAGQGPEGNEQFF
TRBJ2-3	TRBV28	.	TRBD1	TGTGCCAGCGCCCGGGACAGGAACACAGATACGCAGTATTTT	CASARDRNTDTQYF
TRBJ2-1	TRBV4-1	.	.	TGCGCCAGCAGCCAATACAAGGGGTCTGAGCAGTTCTTC	CASSQYKGSEQFF
TRBJ2-7	TRBV9	.	TRBD1	TGTGCCAGCAGCGCCCGGGACAGGGGAGCCTACGAGCAGTACTTC	CASSARDRGAYEQYF
TRBJ1-5	TRBV2	.	TRBD1	TGTGCCAGCACGTCGGGACAGGGGGACCAGCCCCAGCATTTT	CASTSGQGDQPQHF
TRBJ1-1	TRBV28	.	.	TGTGCCAGCAGTTTGAGAAGACGGGGTAGGAACACTGAAGCTTTCTTT	CASSLRRRGRNTEAFF
TRBJ2-1	TRBV19	.	.	TGTGCCACCCCGGGACTGCCCCTACCGTCGGGTGAGCAGTTCTTC	CATPGLPLPSGEQFF
TRBJ2-7	TRBV2	.	.	TGTGCCAGCACGGCAGGGGTTAACGAGCAGTACTTC	CASTAGVNEQYF
TRBJ2-7	TRBV11-1	.	.	TGTGCCAGCGCAGTCTCCTGCGAGCAGTACTTC	CASAVSCEQYF
TRBJ1-6	TRBV5-4	.	.	TGTGCCAGCAGCTCCCTATGGGGGGAAAATTCACCCCTCCACTTT	CASSSLWGENSPLHF
TRBJ2-3	TRBV7-9	.	TRBD1	TGTTCCAGCAGCTCGGGACAGGGGGGAAGGACAGATACGCAGTATTTT	CSSSSGQGGRTDTQYF
TRBJ2-1	TRBV7-3	.	.	TGTGCCAGCAGCAGTTCTAGCGCGAATGAGCAGTTCTTC	CASSSSSANEQFF
TRBJ2-5	TRBV7-9	.	TRBD1	TGTGCCAGCAGCGTCCCAGGGGGCCAAGAGACCCAGTACTTC	CASSVPGGQETQYF
TRBJ2-7	TRBV6-5	.	TRBD2	TGTGCCAGCAGCTCGGTTCCGGGACTAGCGGCCGAGCAGTACTTC	CASSSVPGLAAEQYF
TRBJ1-1	TRBV18	once	.	TGTGCCAGCTCACCACCGGGCTCGGAACTGGCTTTCTTT	CASSPPGSELAFF
TRBJ2-3	TRBV27	once	.	TGTGCCAGCAGTCCTCGGGATCCCACAGATACGCAGTATTTT	CASSPRDPTDTQYF
TRBJ1-1	TRBV28	few	.	TGTGCCAGCAGTCTGTTCGGTGGAGGTACGGCTTTCTTT	CASSLFGGGTAFF
TRBJ1-5	TRBV4-3	.	.	TGCGCCAGCAGCCAAGATGTCAGGGTTCAGCCCCAGCATTTT	CASSQDVRVQPQHF
TRBJ2-1	TRBV7-2	.	.	TGTGCCAGCAGCTTCCCGAGACGGAGTGAGCAGTTCTTC	CASSFPRRSEQFF
TRBJ2-7	TRBV6-1	once	.	TGTGCCAGCAGTGGGGATGGGGGGAACTACGAGCAGTACTTC	CASSGDGGNYEQYF
TRBJ2-4	TRBV18	few	.	TGTGCCAGCTCACCACCGGGACATCTAGCCAAAAACATTCAGTACTTC	CASSPPGHLAKNIQYF
TRBJ2-7	TRBV14	.	TRBD1	TGTGCCAGCAGCCAAACAGGGACAGGGAAATCCTACGAGCAGTACTTC	CASSQTGTGKSYEQYF
TRBJ2-7	TRBV20-1	.	TRBD1	TGCAGTGCTAGTGGACAGGGGCACTGGTACTTC	CSASGQGHWYF
TRBJ2-4	TRBV4-3	.	TRBD2	TGCGCCAGCAGCCAAGATAGGTTGGGCAGCGGGAGTACCAAAAACATTCAGTACTTC	CASSQDRLGSGSTKNIQYF
TRBJ2-7	TRBV28	few	TRBD2	TGTGCCAGCACGATGAGCGGGAACGAGCAGTACTTC	CASTMSGNEQYF
TRBJ2-7	TRBV7-2	once	TRBD2	TGTGCCAGCAGCTTAACGACTAGCGGGAGGCTCGAGCAGTACTTC	CASSLTTSGRLEQYF
TRBJ1-5	TRBV28	.	.	TGTGCCAGCAGTCCCGACAGACGGAATCAGCCCCAGCACTTT	CASSPDRRNQPQHF
TRBJ1-2	TRBV19	.	TRBD1	TGTGCCAGTGGACCGGGACAGGGGGCATCGGGCTACACCTTC	CASGPGQGASGYTF
TRBJ1-1	TRBV6-6	.	TRBD1	TGTGCCAGCAGAACAGGGGGCCTAATGTTGTGGACTGAAGCTTTCTTT	CASRTGGLMLWTEAFF